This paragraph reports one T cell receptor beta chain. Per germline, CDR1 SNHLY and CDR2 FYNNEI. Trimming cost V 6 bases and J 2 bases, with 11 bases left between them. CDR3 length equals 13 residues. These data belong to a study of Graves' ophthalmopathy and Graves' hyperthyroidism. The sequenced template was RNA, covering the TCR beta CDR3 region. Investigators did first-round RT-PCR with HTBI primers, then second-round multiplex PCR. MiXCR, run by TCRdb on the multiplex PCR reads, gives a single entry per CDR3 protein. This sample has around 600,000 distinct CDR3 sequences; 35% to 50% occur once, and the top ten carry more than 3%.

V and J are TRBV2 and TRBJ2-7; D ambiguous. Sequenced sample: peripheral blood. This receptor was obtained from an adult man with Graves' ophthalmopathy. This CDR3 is CASSGQPPYEQYF. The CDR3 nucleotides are TGTGCCAGCAGCGGGCAGCCCCCCTACGAGCAGTACTTC.